A selection of T cell receptor beta chains follows, all from one sample in a study of long-term antiretroviral therapy in people with HIV. Measured with immunoSEQ multiplex PCR; TCRdb has only the in-frame clones, and not every one. This table holds 20,000 to 25,000 clones, about 86% found once. The specimen comprised unsorted PBMCs, sampled 1.3 years after starting antiretroviral therapy. These receptors were collected from a man aged 55 to 70 with HIV. Both conserved end residues are trimmed from each CDR3. The D gene is left open where the match is weak.

CDR3 protein | J gene | D gene | CDR3 length | V gene
ASSLGGAGYEKLF | TRBJ1-4 | NA | 13 | TRBV7-2
AWSVAEGMPLH | TRBJ1-6 | NA | 11 | TRBV30
ASSTLGGTEAF | TRBJ1-1 | NA | 11 | TRBV19
AWSQTGYEQY | TRBJ2-7 | NA | 10 | TRBV30
ASSIERGQRSNQPQH | TRBJ1-5 | TRBD1 | 15 | TRBV19
ASSSGLYNSPLH | TRBJ1-6 | NA | 12 | TRBV5-8
ASSPMRTTNTGELF | TRBJ2-2 | NA | 14 | TRBV18
ASSYVRGQGSYGYT | TRBJ1-2 | TRBD1 | 14 | TRBV6-5
ASSLTGTGHGYT | TRBJ1-2 | NA | 12 | TRBV27
ASSLLGSPSADTQY | TRBJ2-3 | NA | 14 | TRBV5-5
ASSFGGRGYT | TRBJ1-2 | NA | 10 | TRBV7-9
ASSQEGLSSYEQY | TRBJ2-7 | NA | 13 | TRBV14
ASSLPPGQGTKNIQY | TRBJ2-4 | TRBD1 | 15 | TRBV27
ASSLTVGQGTEAF | TRBJ1-1 | TRBD1 | 13 | TRBV7-9
ASSYSGEQY | TRBJ2-7 | NA | 9 | TRBV6-6
ASSYGTDEAF | TRBJ1-1 | TRBD1 | 10 | TRBV5-1
ASSIRGAAEKLF | TRBJ1-4 | NA | 12 | TRBV5-4
SVASDSGAYEQY | TRBJ2-7 | NA | 12 | TRBV29-1
ASSSAGRSGENYGYT | TRBJ1-2 | NA | 15 | TRBV5-1
ASSQAHDSPLH | TRBJ1-6 | NA | 11 | TRBV4-3
AIAASHSGNTIY | TRBJ1-3 | NA | 12 | TRBV6-1
ASSPGDYNEQF | TRBJ2-1 | TRBD2 | 11 | TRBV5-1